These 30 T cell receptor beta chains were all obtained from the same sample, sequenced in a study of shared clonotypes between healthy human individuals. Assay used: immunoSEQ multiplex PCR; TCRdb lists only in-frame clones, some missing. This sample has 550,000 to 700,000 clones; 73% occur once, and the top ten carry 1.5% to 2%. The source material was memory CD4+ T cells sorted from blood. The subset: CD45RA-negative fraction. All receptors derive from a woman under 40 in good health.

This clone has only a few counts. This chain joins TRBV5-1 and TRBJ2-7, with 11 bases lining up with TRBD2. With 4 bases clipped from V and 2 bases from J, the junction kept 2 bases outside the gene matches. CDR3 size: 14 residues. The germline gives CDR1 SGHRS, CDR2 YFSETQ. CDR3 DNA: TGCGCCAGCAGCAGGGGACTAGCGGCCTACGAGCAGTACTTC. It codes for CASSRGLAAYEQYF.

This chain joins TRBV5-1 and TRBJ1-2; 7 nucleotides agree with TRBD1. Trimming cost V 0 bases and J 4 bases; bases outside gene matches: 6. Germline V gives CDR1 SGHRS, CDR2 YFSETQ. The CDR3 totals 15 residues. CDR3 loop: CASSLVSGTAYGYTF. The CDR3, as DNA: TGCGCCAGCAGCTTGGTGTCCGGGACAGCCTATGGCTACACCTTC.

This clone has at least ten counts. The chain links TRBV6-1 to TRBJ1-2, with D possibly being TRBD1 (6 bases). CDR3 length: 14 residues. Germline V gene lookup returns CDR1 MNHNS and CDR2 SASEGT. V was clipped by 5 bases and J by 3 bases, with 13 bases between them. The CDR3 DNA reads TGTGCCAGCAGTACTCGGGGGGCGGACTATGGCTACACCTTC. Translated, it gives CASSTRGADYGYTF.

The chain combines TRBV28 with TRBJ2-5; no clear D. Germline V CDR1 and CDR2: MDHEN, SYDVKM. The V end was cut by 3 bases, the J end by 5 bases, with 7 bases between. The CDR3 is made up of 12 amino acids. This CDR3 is CASSFSVETQYF. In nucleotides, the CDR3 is TGTGCCAGCAGTTTCTCAGTGGAGACCCAGTACTTC.

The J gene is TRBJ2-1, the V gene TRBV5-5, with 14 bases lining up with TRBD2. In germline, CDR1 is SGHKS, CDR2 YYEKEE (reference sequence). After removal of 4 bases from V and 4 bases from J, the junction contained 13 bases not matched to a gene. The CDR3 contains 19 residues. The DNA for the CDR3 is TGTGCCAGCAGCGCACCGGGACTAGCGGGAGTCGTTACTTACAATGAGCAGTTCTTC. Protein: CASSAPGLAGVVTYNEQFF. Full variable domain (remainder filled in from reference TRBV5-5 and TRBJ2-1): DAGVTQSPTHLIKTRGQQVTLRCSPISGHKSVSWYQQVLGQGPQFIFQYYEKEERGRGNFPDRFSARQFPNYSSELNVNALLLGDSALYLCASSAPGLAGVVTYNEQFFGPGTRLTVL.

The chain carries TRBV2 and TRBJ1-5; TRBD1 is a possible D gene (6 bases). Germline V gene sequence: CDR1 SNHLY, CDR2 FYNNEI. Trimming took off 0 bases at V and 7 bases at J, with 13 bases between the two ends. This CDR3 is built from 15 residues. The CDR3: CASSEAGGAGQPQHF. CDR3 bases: TGTGCCAGCAGTGAAGCGGGGGGCGCCGGCCAGCCCCAGCATTTT.

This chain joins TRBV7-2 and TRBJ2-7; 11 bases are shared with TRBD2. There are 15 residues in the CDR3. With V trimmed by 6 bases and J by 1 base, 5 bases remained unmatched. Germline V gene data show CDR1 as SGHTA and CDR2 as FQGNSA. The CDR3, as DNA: TGTGCCAGCAGTTACCGGACTAGCGGGTCCTACGAGCAGTACTTC. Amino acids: CASSYRTSGSYEQYF.

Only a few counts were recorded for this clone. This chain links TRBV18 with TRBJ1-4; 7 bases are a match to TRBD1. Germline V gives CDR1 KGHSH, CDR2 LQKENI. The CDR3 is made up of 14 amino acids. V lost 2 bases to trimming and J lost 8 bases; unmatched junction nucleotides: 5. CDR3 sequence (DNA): TGTGCCAGCTCACCAGACAGGGCGGTAGAAAAACTGTTTTTT. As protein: CASSPDRAVEKLFF.

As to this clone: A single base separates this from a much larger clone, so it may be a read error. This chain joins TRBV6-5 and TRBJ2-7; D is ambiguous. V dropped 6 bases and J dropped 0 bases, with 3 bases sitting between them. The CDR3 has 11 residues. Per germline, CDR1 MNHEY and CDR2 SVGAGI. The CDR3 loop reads CASSASYEQYF. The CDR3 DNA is TGTGCCAGCAGCGCCTCCTACGAGCAGTACTTC.

CDR3 protein: CASRTTQGLTYEQYF. The CDR3, as DNA: TGTGCCAGCAGAACCACACAGGGACTTACCTACGAGCAGTACTTC. The chain is built from TRBV28 and TRBJ2-7, with D tentatively TRBD1 or TRBD2 (6 bases each). Germline CDR1 and CDR2: MDHEN and SYDVKM. The CDR3 is 15 residues long. V was cut by 6 bases and J by 2 bases, with 17 bases left in between.

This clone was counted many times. CDR3 bases: TGTGCCAGCAGCTCCCCGGACGGGATCGAGCAGTACTTC. It translates to CASSSPDGIEQYF. The J gene is TRBJ2-7, the V gene TRBV11-2, with D maybe TRBD2 (5 bases). This CDR3 has 13 amino acids. V lost 4 bases and J 6 bases, leaving 13 bases between the germline ends. Germline V gene sequence: CDR1 SGHAT, CDR2 FQNNGV.

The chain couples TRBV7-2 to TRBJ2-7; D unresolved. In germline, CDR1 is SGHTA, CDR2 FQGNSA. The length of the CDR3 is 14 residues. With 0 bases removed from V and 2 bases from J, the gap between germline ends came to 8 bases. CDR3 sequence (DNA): TGTGCCAGCAGCTTAGCAGGCACTACCTACGAGCAGTACTTC. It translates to CASSLAGTTYEQYF.

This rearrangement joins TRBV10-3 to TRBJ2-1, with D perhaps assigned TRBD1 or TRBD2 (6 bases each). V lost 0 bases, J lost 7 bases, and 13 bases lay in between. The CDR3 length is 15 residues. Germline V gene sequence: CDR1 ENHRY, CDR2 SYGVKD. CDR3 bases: TGTGCCATCAGTGAGTCAACGGGGGCCATTAATGAGCAGTTCTTC. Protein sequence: CAISESTGAINEQFF.

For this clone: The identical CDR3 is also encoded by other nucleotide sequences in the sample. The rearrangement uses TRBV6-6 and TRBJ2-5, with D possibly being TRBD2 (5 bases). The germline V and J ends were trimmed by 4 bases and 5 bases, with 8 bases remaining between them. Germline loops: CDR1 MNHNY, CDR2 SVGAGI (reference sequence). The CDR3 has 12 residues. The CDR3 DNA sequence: TGTGCCAGCAGTTTCCGAGGGGAGACCCAGTACTTC. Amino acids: CASSFRGETQYF.

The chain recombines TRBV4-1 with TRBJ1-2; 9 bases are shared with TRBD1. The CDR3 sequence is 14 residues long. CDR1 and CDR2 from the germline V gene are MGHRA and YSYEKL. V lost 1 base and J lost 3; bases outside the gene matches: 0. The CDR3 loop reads CASSQGDRDYGYTF. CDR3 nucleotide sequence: TGCGCCAGCAGCCAAGGGGACAGGGACTATGGCTACACCTTC.

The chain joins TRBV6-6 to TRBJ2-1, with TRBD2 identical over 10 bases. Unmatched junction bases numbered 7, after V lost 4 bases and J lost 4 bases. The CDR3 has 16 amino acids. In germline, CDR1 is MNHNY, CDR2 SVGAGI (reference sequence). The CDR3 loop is CASSLAGLAKYNEQFF. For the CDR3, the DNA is TGTGCCAGCAGTTTGGCGGGACTAGCGAAGTACAATGAGCAGTTCTTC.

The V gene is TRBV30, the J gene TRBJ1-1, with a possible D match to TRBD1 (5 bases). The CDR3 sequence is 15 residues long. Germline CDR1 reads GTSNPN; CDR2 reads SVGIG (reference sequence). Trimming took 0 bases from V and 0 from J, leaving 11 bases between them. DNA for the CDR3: TGTGCCTGGAGTGTCTTTGGGGCCATGAACACTGAAGCTTTCTTT. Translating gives CAWSVFGAMNTEAFF.

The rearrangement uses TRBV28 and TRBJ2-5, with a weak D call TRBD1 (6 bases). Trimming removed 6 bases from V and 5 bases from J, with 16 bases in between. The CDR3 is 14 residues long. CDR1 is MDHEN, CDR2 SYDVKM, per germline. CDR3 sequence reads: CASSTGTISETQYF. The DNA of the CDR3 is TGTGCCAGCAGCACGGGGACAATTTCGGAGACCCAGTACTTC.

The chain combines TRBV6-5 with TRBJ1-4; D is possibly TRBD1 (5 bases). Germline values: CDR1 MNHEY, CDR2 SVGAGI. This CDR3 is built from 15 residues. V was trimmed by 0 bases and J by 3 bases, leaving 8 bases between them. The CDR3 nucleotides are TGTGCCAGCAGTTACTCTCAGGGACCTAATGAAAAACTGTTTTTT. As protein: CASSYSQGPNEKLFF.

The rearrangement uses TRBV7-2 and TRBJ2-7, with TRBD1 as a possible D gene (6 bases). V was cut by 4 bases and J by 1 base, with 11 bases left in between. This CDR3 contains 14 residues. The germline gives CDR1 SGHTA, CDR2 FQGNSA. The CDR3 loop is CASSWDTHSYEQYF. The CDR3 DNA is TGTGCCAGCAGCTGGGACACCCATTCCTACGAGCAGTACTTC.

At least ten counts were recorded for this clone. This chain's CDR3 is CAISTGAGGNTIYF. In nucleotides, the CDR3 is TGTGCCATCAGTACAGGGGCAGGTGGAAACACCATATATTTT. The V call is TRBV10-3, the J call TRBJ1-3; 7 bases match TRBD1. CDR3 length: 14 amino acids. Germline CDR1 is ENHRY and CDR2 is SYGVKD. The V and J ends lost 5 bases and 3 bases, in that order; junction bases with no gene match: 4.

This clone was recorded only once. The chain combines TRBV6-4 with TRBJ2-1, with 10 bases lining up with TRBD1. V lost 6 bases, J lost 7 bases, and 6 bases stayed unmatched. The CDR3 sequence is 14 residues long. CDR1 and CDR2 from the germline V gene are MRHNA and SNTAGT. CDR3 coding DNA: TGTGCCAGCAGCCGGGACAGGGGAGGAAATGAGCAGTTCTTC. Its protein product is CASSRDRGGNEQFF.

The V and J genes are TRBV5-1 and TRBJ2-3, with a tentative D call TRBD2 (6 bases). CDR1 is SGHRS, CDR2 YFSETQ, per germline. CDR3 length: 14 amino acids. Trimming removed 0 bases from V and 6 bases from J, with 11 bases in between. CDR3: CASSLDGGGDTQYF. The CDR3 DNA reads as TGCGCCAGCAGCTTGGATGGTGGGGGGGATACGCAGTATTTT.

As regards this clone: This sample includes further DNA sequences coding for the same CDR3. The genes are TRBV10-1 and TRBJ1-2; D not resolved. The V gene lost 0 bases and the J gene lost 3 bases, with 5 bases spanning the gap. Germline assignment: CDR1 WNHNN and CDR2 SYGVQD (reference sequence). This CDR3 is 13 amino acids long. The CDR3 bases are TGCGCCAGCAGTGAGTCCGGATACTATGGCTACACCTTC. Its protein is CASSESGYYGYTF.

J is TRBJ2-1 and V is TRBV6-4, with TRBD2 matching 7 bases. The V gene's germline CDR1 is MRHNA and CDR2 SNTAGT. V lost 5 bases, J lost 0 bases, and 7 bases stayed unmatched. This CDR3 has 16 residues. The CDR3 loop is CASSRSGDSSYNEQFF. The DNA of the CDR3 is TGTGCCAGCAGTCGGAGCGGGGATAGCTCCTACAATGAGCAGTTCTTC.

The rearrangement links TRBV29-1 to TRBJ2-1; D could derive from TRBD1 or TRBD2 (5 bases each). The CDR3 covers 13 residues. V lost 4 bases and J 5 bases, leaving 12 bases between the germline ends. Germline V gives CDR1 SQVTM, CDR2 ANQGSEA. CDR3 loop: CSVVRDGNNEQFF. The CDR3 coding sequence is TGCAGCGTTGTGAGGGACGGCAACAATGAGCAGTTCTTC.

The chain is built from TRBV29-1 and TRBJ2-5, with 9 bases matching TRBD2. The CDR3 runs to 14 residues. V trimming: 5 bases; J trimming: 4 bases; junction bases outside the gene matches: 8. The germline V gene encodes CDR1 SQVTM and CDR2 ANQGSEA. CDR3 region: CSVRVAGVSETQYF. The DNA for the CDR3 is TGCAGCGTTCGGGTAGCGGGAGTATCAGAGACCCAGTACTTC.

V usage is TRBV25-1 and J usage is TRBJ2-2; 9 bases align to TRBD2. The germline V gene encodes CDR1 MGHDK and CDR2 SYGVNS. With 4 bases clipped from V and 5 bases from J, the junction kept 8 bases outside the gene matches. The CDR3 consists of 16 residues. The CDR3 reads CASSGLIAGETGELFF. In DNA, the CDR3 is TGTGCCAGCAGTGGCCTAATAGCGGGAGAAACCGGGGAGCTGTTTTTT.

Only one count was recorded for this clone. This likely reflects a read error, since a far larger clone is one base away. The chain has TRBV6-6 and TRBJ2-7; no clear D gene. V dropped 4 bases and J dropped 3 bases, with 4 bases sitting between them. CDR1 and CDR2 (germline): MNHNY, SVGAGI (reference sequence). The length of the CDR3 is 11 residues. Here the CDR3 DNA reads TGTGCCAGCAGTTCAAACTACGAGCAGTACTTC. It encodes CASSSNYEQYF.

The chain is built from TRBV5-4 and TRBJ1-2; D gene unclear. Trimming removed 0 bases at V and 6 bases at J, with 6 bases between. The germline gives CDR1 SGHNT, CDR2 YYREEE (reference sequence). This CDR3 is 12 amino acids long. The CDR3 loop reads CASSLGTDGYTF. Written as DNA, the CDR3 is TGTGCCAGCAGCTTGGGAACGGATGGCTACACCTTC.